These T cell receptor beta chains were read from a single sample in a study of T cell responses to AZD1222 COVID-19 vaccine. Assay used: immunoSEQ multiplex PCR; TCRdb lists only in-frame clones, some missing. The repertoire consists of about 180,000 clones, with around 89% occurring once and the leading ten covering more than 25%. This specimen was peripheral blood, taken 28 days after the second AZD1222 dose. The receptors stem from an adult who received the AZD1222 COVID-19 vaccine. Both conserved end residues are trimmed from each CDR3.

v_gene: TRBV19
j_gene: TRBJ1-3
CDR3aa: ASSTEQGGSGNTIY

v_gene: TRBV5-1
j_gene: TRBJ1-3
CDR3aa: ASSLGTGSSGNTIY

v_gene: TRBV15
j_gene: TRBJ2-2
CDR3aa: ATSRRGLAGYTGELF

v_gene: TRBV2
j_gene: TRBJ2-1
CDR3aa: ASTSGTSAIEQF

v_gene: TRBV6-6
j_gene: TRBJ1-4
CDR3aa: ASNRGATNEKLF

v_gene: TRBV19
j_gene: TRBJ2-7
CDR3aa: ASSIGQAVPPSYEQY

v_gene: TRBV7-6
j_gene: TRBJ1-1
CDR3aa: ASSTRVATEAF

v_gene: TRBV5-1
j_gene: TRBJ1-1
CDR3aa: ASSLGGRTEAF

v_gene: TRBV7-8
j_gene: TRBJ2-3
CDR3aa: ASSLRAGAGTDTQY

v_gene: TRBV19
j_gene: TRBJ1-2
CDR3aa: ASTPGRASNYGYT

v_gene: TRBV28
j_gene: TRBJ2-5
CDR3aa: ASSLGLRPQGGETQY

v_gene: TRBV5-4
j_gene: TRBJ2-7
CDR3aa: ASSFDRASYEQY

v_gene: TRBV11-3
j_gene: TRBJ2-2
CDR3aa: ASSLGGARTGELF

v_gene: TRBV5-1
j_gene: TRBJ2-5
CDR3aa: ASSHLPLTGTGETQY

v_gene: TRBV19
j_gene: TRBJ2-2
CDR3aa: ASSLRRRLAGPGTGELF

v_gene: TRBV19
j_gene: TRBJ1-5
CDR3aa: ASSIVGSNQPQH

v_gene: TRBV25-1
j_gene: TRBJ1-2
CDR3aa: ASSLSFSYT

v_gene: TRBV11-2
j_gene: TRBJ2-7
CDR3aa: ASSPLLAGVHEQY

v_gene: TRBV7-2
j_gene: TRBJ2-7
CDR3aa: ASSSYRGQLYEQY

v_gene: TRBV2
j_gene: TRBJ2-7
CDR3aa: ASSEGRGKGYEQY

v_gene: TRBV5-4
j_gene: TRBJ2-2
CDR3aa: ASSHGLAGGPRTGELF

v_gene: TRBV28
j_gene: TRBJ2-5
CDR3aa: ASSFQRQTQY

v_gene: TRBV3-1/TRBV3-2
j_gene: TRBJ1-5
CDR3aa: ASSLQGYSNQPQH

v_gene: TRBV18
j_gene: TRBJ2-7
CDR3aa: ASSLPGQSYEQY

v_gene: TRBV3-1/TRBV3-2
j_gene: TRBJ2-2
CDR3aa: ASSQGGELF

v_gene: TRBV4-3
j_gene: TRBJ1-2
CDR3aa: ASSQEGSRGYT

v_gene: TRBV19
j_gene: TRBJ1-1
CDR3aa: ASMQRTTEAF

v_gene: TRBV24-1
j_gene: TRBJ2-1
CDR3aa: ATSDLVAGNYNEQF

v_gene: TRBV5-4
j_gene: TRBJ2-2
CDR3aa: ASSLYRVRAGELF

v_gene: TRBV24-1
j_gene: TRBJ2-5
CDR3aa: ATSSRGSGTQETQY

v_gene: TRBV6-2/TRBV6-3
j_gene: TRBJ1-2
CDR3aa: ASSLDGRGYT

v_gene: TRBV7-2
j_gene: TRBJ1-1
CDR3aa: ASSVGQRNTEAF

v_gene: TRBV4-3
j_gene: TRBJ1-5
CDR3aa: ASSAGTGGHQPQH

v_gene: TRBV19
j_gene: TRBJ1-1
CDR3aa: ASSKGDRAIEAF

v_gene: TRBV10-2
j_gene: TRBJ2-5
CDR3aa: ASSEGQGQTQY

v_gene: TRBV4-1
j_gene: TRBJ2-7
CDR3aa: ASSQDHRGSSYEQY

v_gene: TRBV7-6
j_gene: TRBJ2-5
CDR3aa: ASNTLAHRLQETQY

v_gene: TRBV5-4
j_gene: TRBJ1-1
CDR3aa: ASSPSPFSAQNYLNTEAF

v_gene: TRBV11-2
j_gene: TRBJ1-5
CDR3aa: ASSEGSYTNQPQH

v_gene: TRBV7-2
j_gene: TRBJ1-1
CDR3aa: ASSLRRGNTEAF

v_gene: TRBV9
j_gene: TRBJ2-2
CDR3aa: ASASGSSGGELF

v_gene: TRBV5-1
j_gene: TRBJ2-5
CDR3aa: ASSFTGKETQY

v_gene: TRBV28
j_gene: TRBJ1-1
CDR3aa: ASGGEYTEAF

v_gene: TRBV6-2/TRBV6-3
j_gene: TRBJ2-7
CDR3aa: ASSPGAYEQY

v_gene: TRBV19
j_gene: TRBJ2-3
CDR3aa: ASSTGMRGPRTDTQY

v_gene: TRBV28
j_gene: TRBJ2-2
CDR3aa: AGGGAPGELF

v_gene: TRBV5-8
j_gene: TRBJ1-2
CDR3aa: ASSFEGYYGYT

v_gene: TRBV3-1/TRBV3-2
j_gene: TRBJ2-6
CDR3aa: ASSQVNAGSGANVLT

v_gene: TRBV5-1
j_gene: TRBJ2-2
CDR3aa: ASSPNSPTSGRHGELF

v_gene: TRBV10-3
j_gene: TRBJ2-1
CDR3aa: AISDVGPRGEQF

v_gene: TRBV27
j_gene: TRBJ2-1
CDR3aa: ASSFGNNEQF

v_gene: TRBV4-3
j_gene: TRBJ2-3
CDR3aa: ASSHLGLASTDTQY

v_gene: TRBV4-1
j_gene: TRBJ2-1
CDR3aa: ASRNLRAGTGGHEQF

v_gene: TRBV28
j_gene: TRBJ1-3
CDR3aa: ASTSGQGLGNTIY

v_gene: TRBV10-3
j_gene: TRBJ2-2
CDR3aa: AISELGLAGYTGELF

v_gene: TRBV6-5
j_gene: TRBJ1-2
CDR3aa: ASSTDRLYGYT

v_gene: TRBV5-6
j_gene: TRBJ2-7
CDR3aa: ASSFSLAGGGEQY

v_gene: TRBV28
j_gene: TRBJ2-1
CDR3aa: ASSQQGAGYNEQF